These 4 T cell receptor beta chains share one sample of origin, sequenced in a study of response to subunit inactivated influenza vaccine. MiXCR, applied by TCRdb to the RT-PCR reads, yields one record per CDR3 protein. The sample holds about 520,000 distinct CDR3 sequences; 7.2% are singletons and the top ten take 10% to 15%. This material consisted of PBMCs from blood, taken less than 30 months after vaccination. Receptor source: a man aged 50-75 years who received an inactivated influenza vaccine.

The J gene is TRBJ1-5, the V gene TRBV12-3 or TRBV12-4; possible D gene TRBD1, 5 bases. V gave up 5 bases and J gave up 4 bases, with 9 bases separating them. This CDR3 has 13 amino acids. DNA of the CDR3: TGTGCCAGCAGTATCAGGGAGAATCAGCCCCAGCATTTT. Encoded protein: CASSIRENQPQHF.

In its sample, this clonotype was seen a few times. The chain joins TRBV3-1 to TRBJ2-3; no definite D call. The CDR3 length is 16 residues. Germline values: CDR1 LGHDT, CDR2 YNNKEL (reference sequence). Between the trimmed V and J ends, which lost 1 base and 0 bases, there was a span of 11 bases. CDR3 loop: CASSQVAAPSTDTQYF. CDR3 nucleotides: TGTGCCAGCAGCCAAGTGGCGGCTCCAAGCACAGATACGCAGTATTTT.

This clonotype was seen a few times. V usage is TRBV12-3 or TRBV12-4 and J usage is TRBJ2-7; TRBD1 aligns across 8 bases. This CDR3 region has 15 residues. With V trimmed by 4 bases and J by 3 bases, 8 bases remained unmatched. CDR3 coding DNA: TGTGCCAGCAGTTCCGGACAGGGTTTGGGCTACGAGCAGTACTTC. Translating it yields CASSSGQGLGYEQYF.

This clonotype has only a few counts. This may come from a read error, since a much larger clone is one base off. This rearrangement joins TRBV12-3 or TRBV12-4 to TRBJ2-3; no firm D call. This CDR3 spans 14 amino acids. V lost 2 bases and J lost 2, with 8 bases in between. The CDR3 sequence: CASSLFQTTDTQYF. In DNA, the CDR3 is TGTGCCAGCAGTTTATTTCAGACCACAGATACGCAGTATTTT.